This T cell receptor (beta chain) was sequenced during a study of shared clonotypes between healthy human individuals (dated by TCRdb to 2019 to 2021). General notes on the study: The cohort included a few men and two women between 18 and 49 years of age. To estimate repertoire size and how much clonotypes are shared between individuals, the study performed deep sequencing of blood TCR repertoires from roughly five healthy adults. Different laboratories and diverse techniques were used to prepare libraries and sequence TCR repertoires, to increase sequencing depth and limit assay-specific biases. Per donor, leukapheresis produced somewhere between about 0.8 and 9 billion PBMCs.

Donors were healthy HIV-negative adults with no recently reported acute infections or vaccinations. Every donor was a Caucasian adult residing in Nashville, Tennessee, USA. For unsorted samples, roughly 86 million PBMCs were counted and genomic DNA was extracted with the QIAamp DNA Blood Mini kit. Blood was collected by leukapheresis, and PBMCs were isolated by Ficoll-Histopaque density gradient centrifugation and then cryopreserved in liquid nitrogen vapor phase. About this clone: Its antigen has not been determined. Base qualities were left out, and no much larger clone turns up one base away.

What the study reported, not specific to this receptor: The genetic and exposure-history diversity represented was limited by the small number of donors. Sampling was restricted to blood, and TCR repertoires in tissue are likely to differ from TCR repertoires in blood. Pairwise subsampling led to the expectation that sequencing depth would affect the degree of clonotype sharing among donors.

TCR CDR3 regions were amplified from genomic DNA by multiplex PCR using the deep immunoSEQ assay. For each cell subset, the extracted genomic DNA was distributed evenly across all wells of several immunoSEQ 96-well plates, and each plate served as one replicate. For unsorted PBMC, each replicate PCR was loaded with 300 to 350 ng genomic DNA, equivalent to 25,000 to 35,000 T cell genomes. Genomic DNA from unsorted PBMC was sequenced over ten immunoSEQ deep assay plates. The purified libraries were quantified using a Qubit 3.0 fluorometer, sized with a Bioanalyzer 2100, and then quantified again using the KAPA Library Quantification kit. Every immunoSEQ 96-well plate was sequenced on a dedicated single-read 150-cycle Illumina NextSeq 550 flow cell. The paper's data handling went like this. Because only junctional sequences without quality scores were contained in the immunoSEQ output, filtering matching that applied to full-length reads could not be performed. To assign V/J genes and CDR3, sequences were annotated against IMGT germline references using PyIR, a Python wrapper for IgBLAST v1.9. Reads were filtered out if the reads had weak V/J assignments (E-value above 1e-6), no CDR3, stop codons, out-of-frame junctions, or ambiguous translated residues. V3J clonotypes were defined by identical inferred V gene, J gene, and CDR3 amino acid sequence. To compute the percentage overlap between repertoires, the number of shared unique clonotypes was divided by the size of the smaller repertoire. Repertoire richness was assessed with RTK rarefaction, the Chao1 estimator, and Recon v2.1 estimates of unobserved clonotypes. The source is immuneACCESS, and TCRdb retained only in-frame sequences with V and J called. Part of the clones is not carried over; for the studies checked, unresolved V genes explain less than half of this, and the remainder is unexplained. V, J and clone size reflect that table, while D and trimming were determined from the DNA. The sample table lists some 490,000 clones, about 85% of them with a count of one. Of the sample, roughly 13% falls within the top ten clones.

The CDR3 goes from the cysteine to the phenylalanine over 14 residues. Only the CDR3 DNA stays, 42 bases, in frame from base 1. CDR1 and CDR2, per the germline V gene, are MGHDK and SYGVNS. Clipping removes 1 base from V and 11 bases from J, with 7 as the unmatched junction base count. The TCR originated in a woman in her thirties or forties in good health. Some clones in this sample may be carry-over from other donors' samples. What was sequenced was PBMCs. The rearranged segments are TRBV25-1 and TRBJ1-1; 10 junctional bases match TRBD1. The nucleotide sequence reads TGTGCCAGCAGTGAATTTGACAGGGGGCATAAGGCTTTCTTT. Its translation reads: CASSEFDRGHKAFF.